A selection of T cell receptor beta chains follows, all from one sample in a study of T cell changes during pregnancy in multiple sclerosis. Sequenced by immunoSEQ multiplex PCR; TCRdb stores in-frame clones only, minus some. Of about 69,000 clones in the sample, around nine tenths are singletons; the top ten hold 0.25% to 0.3%. This sample comprised CD4+ T cells from peripheral blood mononuclear cells, obtained in the third trimester of pregnancy. All receptors derive from a female donor in good health, enrolled as a control in a pregnancy study. Each CDR3 is given with its conserved first and last residue. Fields, in order: D gene, J gene, clone size, V gene, CDR3 protein, CDR3 DNA. A D gene is named only where the DNA matches it firmly. Rows give clone size only sometimes, using once, few, many, or a class for an expanded clone.

>TRBD2|TRBJ2-1|once|TRBV9
CASSRALSGTSQNEQFF
TGTGCCAGCAGCCGAGCCTTGTCCGGGACTAGCCAAAATGAGCAGTTCTTC
>NA|TRBJ2-5|NA|TRBV5-4
CASSFGGGLETQYF
TGTGCCAGCAGCTTTGGTGGCGGGCTAGAGACCCAGTACTTC
>TRBD1|TRBJ1-4|once|TRBV9
CASSVATGGGEKLFF
TGTGCCAGCAGCGTAGCGACAGGGGGCGGTGAAAAACTGTTTTTT
>NA|TRBJ1-4|once|TRBV6-6
CASLNGATNEKLFF
TGTGCCAGCCTTAACGGTGCAACTAATGAAAAACTGTTTTTT
>NA|TRBJ2-3|NA|TRBV6-4
CASSDDRSTDTQYF
TGTGCCAGCAGTGACGACAGGAGCACAGATACGCAGTATTTT
>TRBD2|TRBJ2-1|NA|TRBV2
CASSGGSGGLYNEQFF
TGTGCCAGCAGTGGCGGTAGCGGGGGCCTTTACAATGAGCAGTTCTTC
>NA|TRBJ1-2|NA|TRBV30
CASAGIGGYTF
TGTGCAAGCGCGGGGATCGGTGGCTACACCTTC
>TRBD1|TRBJ2-3|NA|TRBV30
CAWSRGQGTGTQYF
TGTGCCTGGAGTAGAGGACAGGGCACAGGTACGCAGTATTTT
>TRBD1|TRBJ1-5|NA|TRBV2
CASGLGQGYQPQHF
TGTGCCAGCGGGCTTGGACAGGGTTATCAGCCCCAGCATTTT
>NA|TRBJ1-2|NA|TRBV4-3
CASSQDFSLLGVYGYTF
TGCGCCAGCAGCCAAGATTTTAGCCTCCTTGGCGTCTATGGCTACACCTTC
>NA|TRBJ1-1|NA|TRBV5-6
CASSSLPGTEAFF
TGTGCCAGCAGCTCTCTGCCAGGGACTGAAGCTTTCTTT
>NA|TRBJ1-2|NA|TRBV5-5
CASSGQSYGYTF
TGTGCCAGCAGCGGACAGTCATATGGCTACACCTTC
>TRBD1|TRBJ1-5|few|TRBV30
CAWSVLNDRGNQPQHF
TGTGCCTGGAGTGTACTTAACGACAGGGGAAATCAGCCCCAGCATTTT
>NA|TRBJ2-3|NA|TRBV12-5
CASGLVLGTSSTDTQYF
TGTGCTAGTGGTTTGGTCCTAGGGACATCTAGCACAGATACGCAGTATTTT
>NA|TRBJ2-5|NA|TRBV15
CATSRSGQGGETQYF
TGTGCCACCAGCAGGTCCGGACAGGGAGGGGAGACCCAGTACTTC
>NA|TRBJ1-5|NA|TRBV19
CASSRTLNQPQHF
TGTGCCAGTAGTAGGACATTAAATCAGCCCCAGCATTTT
>NA|TRBJ1-1|NA|TRBV18
CASSPYLGRGRGTEAFF
TGTGCCAGCTCACCATATCTTGGGCGGGGCCGTGGCACTGAAGCTTTCTTT
>TRBD1|TRBJ1-4|NA|TRBV5-1
CASSLGQGHTGKLFF
TGCGCCAGCAGCTTGGGACAGGGACATACGGGAAAACTGTTTTTT
>TRBD1|TRBJ1-6|NA|TRBV6-4
CASSRDRESDSPLHF
TGTGCCAGCAGCCGGGACAGGGAAAGCGATTCACCCCTCCACTTT
>TRBD1|TRBJ1-5|NA|TRBV19
CASSPLTGGMKPQHF
TGTGCCAGTAGTCCCCTAACAGGGGGCATGAAGCCCCAGCATTTT
>TRBD2|TRBJ2-2|NA|TRBV7-3
CASSQGAGGPNGELFF
TGTGCCAGCAGCCAAGGGGCGGGGGGGCCGAACGGGGAGCTGTTTTTT
>NA|TRBJ2-5|once|TRBV5-1
CASSRGGGSETQYF
TGCGCCAGCAGCCGAGGGGGGGGGTCAGAGACCCAGTACTTC
>NA|TRBJ2-5|NA|TRBV18
CASSLARVQETQYF
TGTGCCAGCTCACTTGCCAGGGTCCAAGAGACCCAGTACTTC
>TRBD1|TRBJ2-3|NA|TRBV9
CASSVFTGGTDTQYF
TGTGCCAGCAGCGTATTCACAGGGGGCACAGATACGCAGTATTTT
>TRBD2|TRBJ2-1|NA|TRBV19
CASRRGGVDEQFF
TGTGCCAGTAGACGCGGGGGAGTTGATGAGCAGTTCTTC
>TRBD2|TRBJ2-3|NA|TRBV15
CATSRAPGLADVNTQYF
TGTGCCACCAGCAGAGCCCCGGGACTAGCGGACGTCAATACGCAGTATTTT
>TRBD1|TRBJ1-1|NA|TRBV29-1
CSVDTGAAAFF
TGCAGCGTGGATACAGGGGCTGCAGCTTTCTTT
>TRBD2|TRBJ2-5|NA|TRBV4-2
CASSTKGLAGGYQETQYF
TGTGCCAGCAGCACCAAAGGACTAGCGGGGGGGTACCAAGAGACCCAGTACTTC
>TRBD2|TRBJ2-2|NA|TRBV4-3
CASSRVAGGSGELFF
TGCGCCAGCAGCCGGGTAGCGGGGGGGTCCGGGGAGCTGTTTTTT
>NA|TRBJ1-5|NA|TRBV7-8
CASSLGSVGSLRNNQPQHF
TGTGCCAGCAGCTTAGGGTCGGTAGGGAGTTTACGAAACAATCAGCCCCAGCATTTT
>NA|TRBJ2-3|NA|TRBV7-2
CASSLRPRATRTDTQYF
TGTGCCAGCAGCTTAAGACCGCGGGCCACCCGCACAGATACGCAGTATTTT
>TRBD1|TRBJ1-6|NA|TRBV7-3
CASSFGTGGGNSPLHF
TGTGCCAGCAGCTTCGGGACAGGGGGTGGTAATTCACCCCTCCACTTT
>TRBD2|TRBJ2-4|NA|TRBV27
CASSFRRGGRGTKNIQYF
TGTGCCAGCAGTTTTAGGCGGGGGGGCCGGGGGACCAAAAACATTCAGTACTTC
>TRBD1|TRBJ2-3|NA|TRBV30
CACGMGQITDTQYF
TGTGCCTGCGGGATGGGACAGATCACAGATACGCAGTATTTT
>TRBD2|TRBJ2-1|NA|TRBV7-3
CASSSTGGLNEQFF
TGTGCCAGCAGCTCAACGGGGGGGCTCAATGAGCAGTTCTTC
>NA|TRBJ1-2|NA|TRBV2
CASSLTTGGYTF
TGTGCCAGCAGCCTCACGACAGGTGGCTACACCTTC
>NA|TRBJ2-5|once|TRBV4-2
CASSHLSLVETQYF
TGTGCCAGCAGCCATCTTTCCCTAGTGGAGACCCAGTACTTC
>NA|TRBJ2-7|NA|TRBV7-8
CASSIRQEQEQYF
TGTGCCAGCAGTATCAGACAGGAGCAGGAGCAGTACTTC
>NA|TRBJ2-5|NA|TRBV30
CAWSVGETQYF
TGTGCCTGGAGTGTCGGGGAGACCCAGTACTTC
>TRBD1|TRBJ1-2|NA|TRBV9
CASSVGPGQGAYGYTF
TGTGCCAGCAGCGTAGGCCCGGGACAGGGGGCGTATGGCTACACCTTC
>NA|TRBJ1-6|NA|TRBV9
CASSVDGSGELTPLHF
TGTGCCAGCAGCGTAGATGGGTCAGGGGAACTTACACCCCTCCACTTT
>TRBD2|TRBJ2-1|NA|TRBV19
CASSMRTSGGGYNEQFF
TGTGCCAGTAGTATGCGGACTAGCGGGGGGGGCTACAATGAGCAGTTCTTC
>TRBD1|TRBJ1-2|few|TRBV28
CASSFPGTGVMRGYTF
TGTGCCAGCAGTTTCCCCGGGACAGGGGTTATGCGTGGCTACACCTTC
>NA|TRBJ2-2|NA|TRBV4-3
CASSRGHGGTGELFF
TGCGCCAGCAGCCGCGGACACGGGGGAACCGGGGAGCTGTTTTTT
>TRBD1|TRBJ2-2|NA|TRBV5-6
CASSKDRAIGELFF
TGTGCCAGCAGTAAAGACAGGGCGATCGGGGAGCTGTTTTTT
>TRBD1|TRBJ2-1|NA|TRBV5-1
CASSSGTGAYNEQFF
TGCGCCAGCAGCTCCGGGACAGGAGCCTACAATGAGCAGTTCTTC
>NA|TRBJ1-2|NA|TRBV4-3
CASSQDRGQGYTF
TGCGCCAGCAGCCAAGACAGAGGGCAAGGCTACACCTTC
>NA|TRBJ1-6|once|TRBV14
CASRRGNSPLHF
TGTGCTAGCCGGCGGGGTAATTCACCCCTCCACTTT
>NA|TRBJ2-1|NA|TRBV30
CAWSVQGNEQFF
TGTGCCTGGAGTGTACAGGGCAATGAGCAGTTCTTC
>NA|TRBJ2-2|NA|TRBV11-2
CASSLGQVDTGELFF
TGTGCCAGCAGCTTAGGACAGGTGGACACCGGGGAGCTGTTTTTT
>NA|TRBJ1-2|NA|TRBV5-1
CASSPPAGDYGYTF
TGCGCCAGCAGCCCCCCCGCAGGGGACTATGGCTACACCTTC
>TRBD1|TRBJ1-2|once|TRBV4-1
CASSLGQGITANYGYTF
TGCGCCAGCAGCCTTGGACAGGGGATAACGGCTAACTATGGCTACACCTTC
>TRBD1|TRBJ1-1|NA|TRBV7-3
CASSVGQGTEAFF
TGTGCCAGCAGCGTGGGACAGGGAACTGAAGCTTTCTTT
>TRBD1|TRBJ1-2|once|TRBV5-4
CASSLGQGVGYTF
TGTGCCAGCAGCTTGGGACAGGGGGTTGGCTACACCTTC
>NA|TRBJ1-2|NA|TRBV5-4
CASSLASGGVDYGYTF
TGTGCCAGCAGCTTGGCCTCAGGAGGGGTTGACTATGGCTACACCTTC
>NA|TRBJ1-5|NA|TRBV6-6
CASTKQGPNQPQHF
TGTGCCAGCACGAAACAGGGCCCCAATCAGCCCCAGCATTTT
>NA|TRBJ2-7|once|TRBV6-1
CASSEAGDYEQYF
TGTGCCAGCAGTGAAGCAGGGGACTACGAGCAGTACTTC